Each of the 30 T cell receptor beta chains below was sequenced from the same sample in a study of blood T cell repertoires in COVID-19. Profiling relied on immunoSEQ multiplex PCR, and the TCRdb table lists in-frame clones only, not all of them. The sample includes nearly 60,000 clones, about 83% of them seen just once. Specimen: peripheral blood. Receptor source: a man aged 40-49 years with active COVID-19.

The CDR3 DNA is TGTGCCAGCTCACCAGGGACACTGAGTTCACCCCTCCACTTT. Translation gives CASSPGTLSSPLHF. The chain uses TRBV18 and TRBJ1-6; a weak D match, TRBD1 (6 bases). Trimming removed 2 bases at V and 9 bases at J, with 11 bases between. Germline CDR1 and CDR2: KGHSH and LQKENI. The CDR3 has 14 amino acids.

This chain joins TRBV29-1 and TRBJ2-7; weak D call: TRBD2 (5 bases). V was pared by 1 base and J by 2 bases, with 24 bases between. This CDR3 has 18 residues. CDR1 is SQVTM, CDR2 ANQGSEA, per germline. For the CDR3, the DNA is TGCAGCGTTGAAGGGGCCCTCCGGGGAAGCGGTACACCCTACGAGCAGTACTTC. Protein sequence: CSVEGALRGSGTPYEQYF.

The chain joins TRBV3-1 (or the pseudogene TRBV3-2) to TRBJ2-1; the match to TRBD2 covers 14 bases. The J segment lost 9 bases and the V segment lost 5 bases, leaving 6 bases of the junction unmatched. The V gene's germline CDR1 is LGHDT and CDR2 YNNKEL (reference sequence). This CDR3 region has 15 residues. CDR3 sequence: CASSLGLAGVGEQFF. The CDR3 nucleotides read TGTGCCAGCAGCTTGGGACTAGCGGGAGTGGGTGAGCAGTTCTTC.

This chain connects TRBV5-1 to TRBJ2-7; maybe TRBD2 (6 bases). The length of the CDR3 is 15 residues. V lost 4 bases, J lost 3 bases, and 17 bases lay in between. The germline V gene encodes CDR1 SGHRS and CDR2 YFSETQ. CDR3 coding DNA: TGCGCCAGCAGCGGGGGGACGGGACCCTTCTACGAGCAGTACTTC. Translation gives CASSGGTGPFYEQYF.

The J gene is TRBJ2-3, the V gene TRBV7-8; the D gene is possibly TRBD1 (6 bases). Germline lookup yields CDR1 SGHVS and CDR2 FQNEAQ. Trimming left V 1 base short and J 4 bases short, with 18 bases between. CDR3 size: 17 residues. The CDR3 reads CASSLVTGPPGPDTQYF. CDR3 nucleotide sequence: TGTGCCAGCAGCTTAGTGACAGGCCCACCGGGGCCAGATACGCAGTATTTT. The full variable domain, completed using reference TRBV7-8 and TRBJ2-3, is GAGVSQSPRYKVAKRGQDVALRCDPISGHVSLFWYQQALGQGPEFLTYFQNEAQLDKSGLPSDRFFAERPEGSVSTLKIQRTQQEDSAVYLCASSLVTGPPGPDTQYFGPGTRLTVL.

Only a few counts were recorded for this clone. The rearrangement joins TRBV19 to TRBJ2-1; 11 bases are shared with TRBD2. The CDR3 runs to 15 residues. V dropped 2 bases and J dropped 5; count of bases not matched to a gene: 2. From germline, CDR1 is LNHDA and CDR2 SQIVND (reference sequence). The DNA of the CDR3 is TGTGCCAGTAGTATAAGGGGACTAGCGGACAATGAGCAGTTCTTC. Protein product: CASSIRGLADNEQFF.

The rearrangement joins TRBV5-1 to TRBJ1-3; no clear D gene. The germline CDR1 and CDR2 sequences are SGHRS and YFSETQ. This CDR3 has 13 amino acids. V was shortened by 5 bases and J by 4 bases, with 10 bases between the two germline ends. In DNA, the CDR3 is TGCGCCAGCAGACCGTCCGGGGGAAACACCATATATTTT. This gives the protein CASRPSGGNTIYF.

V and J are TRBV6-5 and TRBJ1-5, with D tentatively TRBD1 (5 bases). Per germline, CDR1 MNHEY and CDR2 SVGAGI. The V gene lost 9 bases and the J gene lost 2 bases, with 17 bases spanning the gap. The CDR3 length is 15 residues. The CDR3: CASYPGGVGNQPQHF. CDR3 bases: TGTGCCAGTTACCCTGGGGGGGTGGGCAATCAGCCCCAGCATTTT.

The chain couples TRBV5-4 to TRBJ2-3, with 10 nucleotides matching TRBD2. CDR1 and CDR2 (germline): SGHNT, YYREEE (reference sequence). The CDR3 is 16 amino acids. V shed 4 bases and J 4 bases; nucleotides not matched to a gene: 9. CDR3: CASSGPTSGIADTQYF. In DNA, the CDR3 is TGTGCCAGCAGCGGGCCCACTAGCGGGATCGCAGATACGCAGTATTTT.

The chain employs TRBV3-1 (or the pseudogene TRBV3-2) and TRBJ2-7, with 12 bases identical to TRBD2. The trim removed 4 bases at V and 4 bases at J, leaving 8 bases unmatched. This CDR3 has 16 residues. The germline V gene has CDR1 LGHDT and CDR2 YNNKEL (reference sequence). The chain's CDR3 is CASSRRPGLAGYEQYF. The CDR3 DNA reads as TGTGCCAGCAGCCGACGGCCGGGACTAGCGGGTTACGAGCAGTACTTC.

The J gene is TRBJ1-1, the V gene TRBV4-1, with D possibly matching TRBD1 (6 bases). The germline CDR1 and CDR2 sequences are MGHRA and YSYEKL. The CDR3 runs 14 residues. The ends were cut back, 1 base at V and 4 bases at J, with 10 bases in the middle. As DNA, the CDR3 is TGCGCCAGCAGCCAAGCAGGGGCTGGCACTGAAGCTTTCTTT. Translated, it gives CASSQAGAGTEAFF.

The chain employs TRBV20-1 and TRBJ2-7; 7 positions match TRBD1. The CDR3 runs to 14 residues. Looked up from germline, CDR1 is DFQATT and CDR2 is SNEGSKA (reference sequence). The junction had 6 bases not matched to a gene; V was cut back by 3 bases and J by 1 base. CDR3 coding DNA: TGCAGTGCTAGTAGTTGGGACAGATCCTACGAGCAGTACTTC. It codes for CSASSWDRSYEQYF.

The CDR3 coding sequence is TGTGCCACCAGTGATTGGCAGGGGGCTGGGGCCAACGTCCTGACTTTC. It yields the protein CATSDWQGAGANVLTF. The chain combines TRBV24-1 with TRBJ2-6; 7 bases are a match to TRBD1. This CDR3 has 16 residues. Germline lookup yields CDR1 KGHDR and CDR2 SFDVKD. V shed 2 bases and J 2 bases; nucleotides not matched to a gene: 2.

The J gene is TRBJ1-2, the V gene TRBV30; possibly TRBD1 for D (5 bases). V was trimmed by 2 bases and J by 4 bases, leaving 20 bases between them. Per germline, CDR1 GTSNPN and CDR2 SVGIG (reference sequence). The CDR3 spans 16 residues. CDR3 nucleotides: TGTGCCTGGAGTACCCTAACAGGAGTTTTCGGCTATGGCTACACCTTC. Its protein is CAWSTLTGVFGYGYTF.

The CDR3 DNA follows: TGTGCCAGCAGTTTATCGGAGGCGGACTACTACAATGAGCAGTTCTTC. Its translation: CASSLSEADYYNEQFF. The chain joins TRBV27 to TRBJ2-1; perhaps TRBD2 as D (6 bases). The germline CDR1 and CDR2 sequences are MNHEY and SMNVEV (reference sequence). Trimming stripped 0 bases from V and 3 bases from J, with 12 bases between. The CDR3 runs 16 residues.

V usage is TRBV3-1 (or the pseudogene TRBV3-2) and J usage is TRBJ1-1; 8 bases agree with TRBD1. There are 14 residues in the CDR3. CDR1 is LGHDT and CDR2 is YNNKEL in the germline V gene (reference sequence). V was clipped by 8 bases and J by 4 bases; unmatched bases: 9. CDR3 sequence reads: CASGTGTLSTEAFF. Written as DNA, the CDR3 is TGTGCCAGCGGGACAGGCACCTTGAGCACTGAAGCTTTCTTT.

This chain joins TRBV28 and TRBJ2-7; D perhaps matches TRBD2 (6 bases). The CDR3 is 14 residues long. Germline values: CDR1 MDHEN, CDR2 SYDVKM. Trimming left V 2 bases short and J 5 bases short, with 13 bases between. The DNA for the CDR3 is TGTGCCAGCAGTTTAACCGGGAGTATCGACGAGCAGTACTTC. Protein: CASSLTGSIDEQYF.

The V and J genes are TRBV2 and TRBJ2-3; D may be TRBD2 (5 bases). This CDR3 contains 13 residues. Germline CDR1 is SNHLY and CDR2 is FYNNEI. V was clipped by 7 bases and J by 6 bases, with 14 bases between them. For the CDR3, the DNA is TGTGCCAGCATGAGGACTTACCTCGATACGCAGTATTTT. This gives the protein CASMRTYLDTQYF.

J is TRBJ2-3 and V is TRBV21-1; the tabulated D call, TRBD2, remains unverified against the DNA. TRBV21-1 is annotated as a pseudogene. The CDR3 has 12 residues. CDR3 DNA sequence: TGTGCCAGGGACTGCCGCACAGATACGCAGTATTTT. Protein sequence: CARDCRTDTQYF.

As DNA, the CDR3 is TGTGCCAGCAGCTCGGGCGGGGCCCGGGAGCAGTACTTC. Encoded protein: CASSSGGAREQYF. This chain uses TRBV11-2 with TRBJ2-7, with D possibly matching TRBD2 (6 bases). The germline V and J ends were trimmed by 4 bases and 7 bases, with 14 bases remaining between them. Germline values: CDR1 SGHAT, CDR2 FQNNGV. The CDR3 length is 13 residues.

CDR3 sequence (DNA): TGTGCCAGCAGCTTAGCGGGAGGGGGAGAGACCCAGTACTTC. Translation: CASSLAGGGETQYF. The chain links TRBV7-2 to TRBJ2-5; D perhaps matches TRBD2 (7 bases). Germline values: CDR1 SGHTA, CDR2 FQGNSA. V was cut by 0 bases and J by 4 bases, with 9 bases left in between. This CDR3 is built from 14 residues.

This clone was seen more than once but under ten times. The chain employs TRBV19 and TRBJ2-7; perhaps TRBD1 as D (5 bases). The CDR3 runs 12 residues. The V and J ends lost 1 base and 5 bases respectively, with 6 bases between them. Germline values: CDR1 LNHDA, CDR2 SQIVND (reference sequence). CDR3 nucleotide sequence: TGTGCCAGTAGTATAGGCAGGGACGAGCAGTACTTC. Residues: CASSIGRDEQYF.

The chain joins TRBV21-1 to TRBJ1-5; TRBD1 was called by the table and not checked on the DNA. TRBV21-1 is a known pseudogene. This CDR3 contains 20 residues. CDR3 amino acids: CASSKRPGTARTWSNQPQHF. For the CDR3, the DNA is TGTGCCAGCAGCAAACGGCCCGGGACAGCCCGAACTTGGAGCAATCAGCCCCAGCATTTT.

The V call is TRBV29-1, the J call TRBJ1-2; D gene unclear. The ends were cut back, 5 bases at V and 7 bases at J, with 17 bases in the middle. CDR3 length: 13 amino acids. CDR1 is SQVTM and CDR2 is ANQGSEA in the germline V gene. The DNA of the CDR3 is TGCAGCGTTCCAATCTCCGGGGTAGTTGGCTACACCTTC. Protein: CSVPISGVVGYTF.

CDR3 sequence: CAWSVFPPSGERSEAFF. In nucleotides, the CDR3 is TGTGCCTGGAGTGTTTTCCCTCCCTCAGGGGAGAGATCTGAAGCTTTCTTT. V is TRBV30 and J is TRBJ1-1, with a possible D match to TRBD1 (6 bases). This CDR3 comprises 17 residues. Looked up from germline, CDR1 is GTSNPN and CDR2 is SVGIG (reference sequence). The ends were cut back, 0 bases at V and 6 bases at J, with 23 bases in the middle.

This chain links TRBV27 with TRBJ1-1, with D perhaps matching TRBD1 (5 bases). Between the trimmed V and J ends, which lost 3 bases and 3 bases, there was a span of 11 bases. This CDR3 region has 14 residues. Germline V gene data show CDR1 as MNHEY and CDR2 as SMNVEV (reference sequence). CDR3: CASSFRGGDTEAFF. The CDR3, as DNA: TGTGCCAGCAGTTTTAGGGGTGGTGACACTGAAGCTTTCTTT.

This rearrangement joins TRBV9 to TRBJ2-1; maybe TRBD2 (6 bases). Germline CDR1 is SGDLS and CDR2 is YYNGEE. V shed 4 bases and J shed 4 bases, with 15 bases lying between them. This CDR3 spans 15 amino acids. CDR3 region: CASSPRAGRYNEQFF. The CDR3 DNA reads TGTGCCAGCAGCCCTCGAGCGGGTAGATACAATGAGCAGTTCTTC.

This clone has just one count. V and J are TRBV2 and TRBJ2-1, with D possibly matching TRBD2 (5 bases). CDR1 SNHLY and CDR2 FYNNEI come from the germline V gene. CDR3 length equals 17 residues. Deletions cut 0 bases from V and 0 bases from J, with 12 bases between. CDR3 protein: CASSEATSGSSYNEQFF. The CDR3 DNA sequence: TGTGCCAGCAGTGAAGCCACATCGGGGAGCTCCTACAATGAGCAGTTCTTC.

The CDR3 sequence is CASSSDGREEKLFF. CDR3 in DNA: TGCGCCAGCAGCTCGGACGGGAGGGAAGAAAAACTGTTTTTT. This chain links TRBV5-1 with TRBJ1-4; no clear D. Germline CDR1 is SGHRS and CDR2 is YFSETQ. This CDR3 has 14 amino acids. The V and J ends lost 3 bases and 8 bases respectively, with 14 bases between them.

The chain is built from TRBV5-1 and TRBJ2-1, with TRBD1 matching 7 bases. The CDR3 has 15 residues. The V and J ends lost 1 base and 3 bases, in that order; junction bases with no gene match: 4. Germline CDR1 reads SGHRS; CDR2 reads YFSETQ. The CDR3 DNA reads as TGCGCCAGCAGCTTGAGAGACAGGGACTACAATGAGCAGTTCTTC. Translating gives CASSLRDRDYNEQFF.